A single sample is the source of the 8 T cell receptor beta chains below, sequenced in a study of T cells in Graves' hyperthyroidism and ophthalmopathy. The investigators amplified TCR beta CDR3 regions from RNA transcripts. RT-PCR in the first round (using the HTBI primer set) targeted the TCR CDR3. Each CDR3 protein gets one entry after TCRdb re-called the multiplex PCR reads with MiXCR. This repertoire shows around 600,000 distinct CDR3 sequences, approximately 15% found once; its top ten account for 7.1%. Sequencing was carried out using blood. The receptor set was obtained from a woman between 18 and 29 years old with Graves' ophthalmopathy.

Turning to this clonotype: The junction differs from germline at one of its ends, possibly a read error. The chain employs TRBV6-2 or TRBV6-3 and TRBJ2-5; TRBD1 might be the D (6 bases). CDR1 and CDR2 from the germline V gene are MNHEY and SVGEGT. This CDR3 is 11 amino acids long. CDR3 in amino acids: CASSYGTTPYF. CDR3 in DNA: TGTGCCAGCAGTTACGGGACAACCCCGTACTTC.

This clonotype was found many times. Here the CDR3 reads CASSPSTGFSETQYF. CDR3 bases: TGTGCCAGCAGCCCCTCGACAGGTTTTAGTGAGACCCAGTACTTC. This chain links TRBV7-2 with TRBJ2-5; perhaps TRBD1 as D (6 bases). V shed 5 bases and J shed 5 bases, with 18 bases lying between them. Germline CDR1 reads SGHTA; CDR2 reads FQGNSA. The CDR3 consists of 15 residues. Filled out from reference TRBV7-2 and TRBJ2-5, the complete variable domain reads GAGVSQSPSNKVTEKGKDVELRCDPISGHTALYWYRQSLGQGLEFLIYFQGNSAPDKSGLPSDRFSAERTGGSVSTLTIQRTQQEDSAVYLCASSPSTGFSETQYFGPGTRLLVL.

The rearrangement uses TRBV29-1 and TRBJ1-2; 9 nucleotides agree with TRBD1. V lost 1 base, J lost 9 bases, and 6 bases stayed unmatched. Germline V CDR1 and CDR2: SQVTM, ANQGSEA. This CDR3 is 13 amino acids long. CDR3 nucleotides: TGCAGCGTTGAAGTCGGACAGGGGAATAGCTACACCTTC. Amino acids: CSVEVGQGNSYTF.

This clonotype was detected a few times. The chain recombines TRBV6-1 with TRBJ1-5, with D maybe TRBD1 (5 bases). The CDR3 spans 14 residues. Trimming took 3 bases from V and 5 from J, leaving 11 bases between them. The germline gives CDR1 MNHNS, CDR2 SASEGT. The CDR3 region has the DNA TGTGCCAGCAGTGAGGTTTGGGGCCATCAGCCCCAGCATTTT. Its translation: CASSEVWGHQPQHF.

The chain is built from TRBV18 and TRBJ1-2, with D perhaps TRBD1 (6 bases). Germline loops: CDR1 KGHSH, CDR2 LQKENI. The CDR3 consists of 14 residues. The germline V and J ends were trimmed by 6 bases and 3 bases, with 14 bases remaining between them. The CDR3 nucleotides are TGTGCCAGCTCTCACAGGGTCTCGTACTATGGCTACACCTTC. This encodes CASSHRVSYYGYTF.

At least ten counts were recorded for this clonotype. V usage is TRBV2 and J usage is TRBJ1-5; 11 positions agree with TRBD1. V was clipped by 4 bases and J by 1 base; unmatched bases: 0. Per the germline V gene, CDR1 is SNHLY and CDR2 is FYNNEI. The CDR3 spans 15 residues. The CDR3 is CASSGDRGSNQPQHF. Written as DNA, the CDR3 is TGTGCCAGCAGTGGGGACAGGGGGAGCAATCAGCCCCAGCATTTT.

The V gene is TRBV12-3 or TRBV12-4, the J gene TRBJ1-2; D possibly corresponds to TRBD1 (5 bases). This CDR3 spans 17 amino acids. Between the trimmed V and J ends, which lost 2 bases and 0 bases, there was a span of 16 bases. Here the CDR3 DNA reads TGTGCCAGCAGTTTAAACCTTCTGGACACCTCTAACTATGGCTACACCTTC. Its translation: CASSLNLLDTSNYGYTF.

This clonotype occurred many times. The rearrangement links TRBV6-5 to TRBJ2-3, with D tentatively TRBD2 (6 bases). This CDR3 comprises 14 residues. CDR1 is MNHEY and CDR2 is SVGAGI in the germline V gene. Deletions cut 4 bases from V and 6 bases from J, with 14 bases between. CDR3 residues: CASSFQLAADTQYF. The DNA of the CDR3 is TGTGCCAGCAGTTTCCAACTAGCCGCTGATACGCAGTATTTT.